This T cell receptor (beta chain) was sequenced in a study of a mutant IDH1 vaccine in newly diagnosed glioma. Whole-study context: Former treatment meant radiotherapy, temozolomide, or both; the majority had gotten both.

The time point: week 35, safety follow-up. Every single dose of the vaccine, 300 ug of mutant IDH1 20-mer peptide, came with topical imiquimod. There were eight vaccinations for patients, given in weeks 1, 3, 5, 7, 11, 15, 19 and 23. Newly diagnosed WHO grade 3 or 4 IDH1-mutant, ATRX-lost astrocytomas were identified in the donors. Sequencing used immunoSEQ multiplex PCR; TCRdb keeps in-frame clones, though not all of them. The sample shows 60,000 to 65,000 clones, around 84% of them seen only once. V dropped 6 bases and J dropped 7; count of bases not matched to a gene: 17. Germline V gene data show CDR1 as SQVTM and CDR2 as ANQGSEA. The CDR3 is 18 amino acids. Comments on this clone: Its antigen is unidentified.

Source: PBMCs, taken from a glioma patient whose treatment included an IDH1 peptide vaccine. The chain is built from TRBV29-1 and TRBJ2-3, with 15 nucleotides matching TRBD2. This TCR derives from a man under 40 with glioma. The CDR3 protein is CSVTGTSGGTRLRHTQYF. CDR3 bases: TGCAGCGTGACCGGGACTAGCGGGGGGACTCGGCTGAGGCATACGCAGTATTTT.